The next 8 T cell receptor beta chains were all read from a single sample in a study of CD8+ T cells in alopecia areata (dated by TCRdb to the late 2010s). The sample's time point, from its label and the paper: 24 weeks on oral tofacitinib. Reading the label with the study, this specimen's treatment or condition is: oral pan-JAK inhibitor, 5-10 mg twice daily. Receptors were amplified or captured by the immunoSEQ multiplex PCR assay. For TCR sequencing, RNA was extracted from every sample and reverse transcribed into cDNA to serve as template. As stored in TCRdb, this immuneACCESS dataset retains in-frame rearrangements with V and J assigned. A fraction of the clones does not appear; measured against another copy, unresolved V genes explain less than half of the discrepancy, and the remainder lacks a known reason. Here the sample has roughly 110,000 clones; around 84% occur a single time. The ten largest clones take up roughly 25% of the sample.

Sequences were derived from CD8+ T cells sorted from blood, sampled at week 24, from a patient treated with tofacitinib. The receptors derive from a human donor with alopecia areata.

The rearrangement uses TRBV10-3 and TRBJ1-5, with D possibly matching TRBD1 (5 bases). CDR1 is ENHRY and CDR2 is SYGVKD in the germline V gene. Trimming left V 0 bases short and J 3 bases short, with 12 bases between. The CDR3 runs 16 residues. Here the CDR3 DNA reads TGTGCCATCAGTGAGTCGAGGGACGGTTCCAATCAGCCCCAGCATTTT. Protein product: CAISESRDGSNQPQHF.

CDR3 in DNA: TGTGCCATCAGTGAGTCGCGACAGGGGGGGTACGAGCAGTACTTC. Amino acid sequence: CAISESRQGGYEQYF. The V gene is TRBV10-3, the J gene TRBJ2-7; 9 bases match TRBD1. Looked up from germline, CDR1 is ENHRY and CDR2 is SYGVKD. CDR3 length equals 15 residues. V gave up 0 bases and J gave up 4 bases; unmatched junction bases: 4.

This clone has a single count. The chain is built from TRBV5-1 and TRBJ1-6; D possibly corresponds to TRBD1 (6 bases). Germline V CDR1 and CDR2: SGHRS, YFSETQ. V lost 5 bases, J lost 5 bases, and 17 bases lay in between. The length of the CDR3 is 16 residues. The CDR3 bases are TGCGCCAGCAGGGCGCCGGACAGTGGGGATAATTCACCCCTCCACTTT. Amino acid sequence: CASRAPDSGDNSPLHF. Using reference TRBV5-1 and TRBJ1-6 for the parts outside the CDR3, the full variable domain is KAGVTQTPRYLIKTRGQQVTLSCSPISGHRSVSWYQQTPGQGLQFLFEYFSETQRNKGNFPGRFSGRQFSNSRSEMNVSTLELGDSALYLCASRAPDSGDNSPLHFGNGTRLTVT.

V is TRBV2 and J is TRBJ1-4; D might be TRBD1 (6 bases). Trimming cost V 5 bases and J 6 bases, with 19 bases left between them. CDR3 size: 16 residues. Germline CDR1 SNHLY, CDR2 FYNNEI. The CDR3 is CASSPTGLQTDEKLFF. Here the CDR3 DNA reads TGTGCCAGCAGTCCGACAGGTCTACAAACCGATGAAAAACTGTTTTTT.

This clone was observed a few times. V gene TRBV10-3 combines with J gene TRBJ2-7, with D perhaps matching TRBD1 or TRBD2 (5 bases each). With 10 bases removed from V and 5 bases from J, the gap between germline ends came to 15 bases. CDR3 length: 12 residues. Germline-derived CDR1 and CDR2 are ENHRY and SYGVKD. The CDR3 DNA follows: TGTGCCACCACCGGGGCGCGTAACGAGCAGTACTTC. It codes for CATTGARNEQYF.

The rearrangement joins TRBV4-3 to TRBJ2-4; D not resolved. There are 15 residues in the CDR3. V lost 0 bases and J lost 6, with 12 bases in between. Germline CDR1 LGHNA, CDR2 YSLEER. Here the CDR3 DNA reads TGCGCCAGCAGCCAAGATCGTGGGGTATCAAACATTCAGTACTTC. Its translation: CASSQDRGVSNIQYF.

The CDR3 DNA reads as TGTGCCAGCTCGCTCGGGACCTCAACCCACGAGCAGTACTTC. As protein: CASSLGTSTHEQYF. This chain connects TRBV2 to TRBJ2-7; perhaps D is TRBD1 or TRBD2 (5 bases each). The CDR3 has 14 amino acids. CDR1 is SNHLY and CDR2 is FYNNEI in the germline V gene. Trimming removed 8 bases from V and 5 bases from J, with 19 bases in between. The variable domain in full, completed from reference TRBV2 and TRBJ2-7, reads EPEVTQTPSHQVTQMGQEVILRCVPISNHLYFYWYRQILGQKVEFLVSFYNNEISEKSEIFDDQFSVERPDGSNFTLKIRSTKLEDSAMYFCASSLGTSTHEQYFGPGTRLTVT.

The CDR3 coding sequence is TGCGCCAGCAGACGGACAGAGAACACTGAAGCTTTCTTT. This encodes CASRRTENTEAFF. This rearrangement joins TRBV4-1 to TRBJ1-1; maybe TRBD1 (6 bases). V lost 6 bases and J lost 1, with 9 bases in between. The CDR3 extends over 13 amino acids. CDR1 is MGHRA and CDR2 is YSYEKL in the germline V gene.